This T cell receptor (beta chain) was captured by sequencing in a study of breast tumors, draining lymph nodes, adjacent tissues listed by TCRdb under 2016. In terms of the full investigation: TCR beta repertoires were compared across tumor, adjacent nontumor tissue and axillary lymph nodes obtained from breast cancer patients. In human breast cancer, the study set out to assess how tumor, surrounding tissue and draining lymph node repertoires relate to one another and whether T cells might be exchanged between them. Overall study results and their limits: In luminal-like breast cancer, tumor and nontumor tissue repertoires resembled each other significantly more than in basal-like breast cancer. The data were considered consistent with the idea that most tumor T cells come from the lymph node and then expand in tumor tissue. Tumor T-cell repertoires showed less diversity than lymph node repertoires and more diversity than nontumor tissue repertoires, and tumor T-cell repertoires showed preferential V and J gene usage. The conclusion that tumor T cells originate in lymph nodes was presented as consistent with a hypothesis rather than as directly demonstrated.

The CDR3 goes from the cysteine to the phenylalanine over 15 residues. Here the CDR3 DNA is all that survives: 45 bases in frame from base 1. CDR1 is given as DFQATT and CDR2 as SNEGSKA, both from the germline V gene (reference sequence). The junction shows trimming of 3 bases on V and 0 bases on J, and the gene matches do not reach 8 bases of it. About this clonotype: Its binding antigen is unknown. No quality values exist for individual bases; no much larger clone is one base distant.

For sequencing, an Illumina HiSeq 2000 was employed. Multiplex PCR amplification was used to generate the TCR beta chain libraries. High-throughput sequencing was used to analyze the amplified TCR beta chain products. TCRdb cleaned the public reads at Q25 with fastp, built clones with MiXCR and kept in-frame beta chains. Duplicate CDR3 protein sequences are folded into a single record with the most common DNA and genes. This sample lists about 94,000 distinct CDR3 sequences; approximately 28% were detected once. In total, the top ten clones hold 8.1% of the sample. The axillary draining lymph nodes of breast cancer patients were the source of the lymph node samples.

The sequenced sample consisted of axillary lymph node tissue. In this chain, TRBV20-1 is recombined with TRBJ2-7; 7 of the junction bases match TRBD1. The clonotype was recovered from a female donor with breast cancer. Some clones in this sample may be carry-over from other donors' samples. CDR3 sequence: CSASQGVPNSYEQYF. The nucleotide sequence is given as TGCAGTGCTAGCCAGGGGGTCCCCAACTCCTACGAGCAGTACTTC.